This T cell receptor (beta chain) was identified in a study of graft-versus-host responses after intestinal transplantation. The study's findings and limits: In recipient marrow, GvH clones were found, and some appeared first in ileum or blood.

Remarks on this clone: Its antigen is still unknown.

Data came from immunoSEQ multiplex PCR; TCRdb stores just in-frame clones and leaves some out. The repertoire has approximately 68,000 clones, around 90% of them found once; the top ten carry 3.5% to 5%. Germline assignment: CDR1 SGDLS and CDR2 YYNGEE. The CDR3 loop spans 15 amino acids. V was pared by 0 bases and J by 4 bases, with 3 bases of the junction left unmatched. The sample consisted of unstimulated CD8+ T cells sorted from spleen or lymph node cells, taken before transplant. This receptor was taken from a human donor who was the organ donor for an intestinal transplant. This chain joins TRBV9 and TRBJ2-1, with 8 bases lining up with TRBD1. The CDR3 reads CASSVDGQGYNEQFF. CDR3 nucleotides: TGTGCCAGCAGCGTAGATGGACAGGGATACAATGAGCAGTTCTTC.